Listed below are T cell receptor beta chains from one sample, sequenced in a study of T cells in Graves' hyperthyroidism and ophthalmopathy. TCRdb reanalysed the multiplex PCR reads using MiXCR and keeps one entry per CDR3 protein. The sample shows about 840,000 distinct CDR3 sequences, approximately 40% of them seen only once. The sequenced sample was blood. Source of these receptors: a man aged 18-30 years with Graves' hyperthyroidism. Both conserved end residues are part of each CDR3. Fields, in order: clone size, J gene, V gene, CDR3 length, D gene, CDR3 DNA, CDR3 protein. A D gene is named only where the DNA matches it firmly. A row's size may be missing; if present it is once, few, many or a size class.

many | TRBJ1-1 | TRBV29-1 | 13 | . | TGCAGCGTGAAGACCCCCAAGAGCACTGAAGCTTTCTTT | CSVKTPKSTEAFF
. | TRBJ1-5 | TRBV5-6 | 12 | . | TGTGCCAGCAGCTTGTACGGTCAGCCCCAGCATTTT | CASSLYGQPQHF
. | TRBJ2-7 | TRBV28 | 12 | . | TGTGCCAGCGCACGGTTAGGATACGAGCAGTACTTC | CASARLGYEQYF
once | TRBJ2-2 | TRBV9 | 18 | TRBD1 | TGTGCCAGCAGCCAAGATAGAGGGACAGGTGGTGTTATCGGGGAGCTGTTTTTT | CASSQDRGTGGVIGELFF
many | TRBJ2-7 | TRBV5-5 | 13 | . | TGTGCCAGCAGCTCCGGCCGGACCAGCGAGCAGTACTTC | CASSSGRTSEQYF
. | TRBJ2-2 | TRBV13 | 17 | . | TGTGCCAGCAGCAGTCTCCCCCCGGGACAAAACACCGGGGAGCTGTTTTTT | CASSSLPPGQNTGELFF
few | TRBJ1-1 | TRBV7-2 | 16 | . | TGTGCCAGCAGCTTAGACCCAGGGGCTATGAACACTGAAGCTTTCTTT | CASSLDPGAMNTEAFF
. | TRBJ1-1 | TRBV5-1 | 15 | TRBD1 | TGCGCCAGCAGCGGAATGGGACAGGGGAACGCTGAAGCTTTCTTT | CASSGMGQGNAEAFF
many | TRBJ2-5 | TRBV15 | 12 | . | TGTGCCACCAGCAACTGGGCAGAGACCCAGTACTTC | CATSNWAETQYF
few | TRBJ2-3 | TRBV9 | 13 | . | TGTGCCAGCAGCGCGAGCGGGACAGATACGCAGTATTTT | CASSASGTDTQYF
. | TRBJ2-7 | TRBV19 | 17 | TRBD2 | TGTGCCAGTAGCCCTACTAGCGGGAACTCCTACTACTACGAGCAGTACTTC | CASSPTSGNSYYYEQYF
. | TRBJ2-7 | TRBV2 | 14 | . | TGTGCCAGCAGTAGGGAGTCCCCCGGGTACGAGCAGTACTTC | CASSRESPGYEQYF
. | TRBJ2-2 | TRBV15 | 14 | . | TGTGCCACCAGCAGAGAGTGGGGGGGGCCAGGGTTGTTTTTT | CATSREWGGPGLFF
. | TRBJ1-1 | TRBV25-1 | 14 | . | TGTGCCAGCAGTCCCGCCGGGCCCCCCACTGAAGCTTTCTTT | CASSPAGPPTEAFF
. | TRBJ1-1 | TRBV7-9 | 15 | . | TGTGCCAGCAGCCTGCTGGGGACCTCGAACACTGAAGCTTTCTTT | CASSLLGTSNTEAFF
. | TRBJ2-5 | TRBV20-1 | 13 | . | TGCAGTGCAGGGGGGACCAACCAAGAGACCCAGTACTTC | CSAGGTNQETQYF
. | TRBJ2-7 | TRBV7-2 | 16 | . | TGTGCCAGCAGCCTGGGAGCCGGGACGATCCCGGGCGAGCAGTACTTC | CASSLGAGTIPGEQYF
many | TRBJ2-2 | TRBV24-1 | 12 | . | TGTGCCACCAGTGATGCGGACAGGGAGCTGTTTTTT | CATSDADRELFF
. | TRBJ2-3 | TRBV7-2 | 13 | . | TGTGCCAGCAGCTTAGAAAACACAGATACGCAGTATTTT | CASSLENTDTQYF
. | TRBJ1-2 | TRBV29-1 | 12 | TRBD1 | TGCAGCGTTGCCGGACAGGGTGGAGGCTACACCTTC | CSVAGQGGGYTF
few | TRBJ2-7 | TRBV4-1 | 13 | . | TGCGCCAGCAGCCAAGAGCCAGTCTACGAGCAGTACTTC | CASSQEPVYEQYF
. | TRBJ1-5 | TRBV2 | 17 | TRBD1 | TGTGCCAGCAGCGCCTCAGGGGGGGCTAACCCAAATCAGCCCCAGCATTTT | CASSASGGANPNQPQHF
many | TRBJ2-5 | TRBV20-1 | 14 | . | TGCAGTGCTAGGATGGGGAGGGGGCGAGAGACCCAGTACTTC | CSARMGRGRETQYF
many | TRBJ1-1 | TRBV12-3/TRBV12-4 | 13 | . | TGTGCCAGCAGTTACTCGGGGGACACTGAAGCTTTCTTT | CASSYSGDTEAFF
. | TRBJ1-1 | TRBV29-1 | 14 | . | TGCAGCTCCACCGCCCGGGTTGGGGGCGATGGAGCTTTCTTT | CSSTARVGGDGAFF
many | TRBJ1-1 | TRBV3-1 | 12 | . | TGTGCCAGCAGCCAGACGGACGGAGAAGCTTTCTTT | CASSQTDGEAFF
. | TRBJ1-3 | TRBV24-1 | 16 | TRBD1 | TGTGCCACCAGTGAACTACGGGACAGGGCAGGAAACACCATATATTTT | CATSELRDRAGNTIYF
once | TRBJ1-1 | TRBV6-5 | 13 | TRBD1 | TGTGCCAGCAGTACGGGACAGGGGAGGTGGGCTTTCTTT | CASSTGQGRWAFF
. | TRBJ1-2 | TRBV25-1 | 14 | . | TGTGCCAGCAGCCAAGAGGGCACGGCCGGGGGCTACACCTTC | CASSQEGTAGGYTF
many | TRBJ1-1 | TRBV2 | 13 | . | TGTGCCAGCAGGCCCCCGATCGACAGGGAAGCTTTCTTT | CASRPPIDREAFF